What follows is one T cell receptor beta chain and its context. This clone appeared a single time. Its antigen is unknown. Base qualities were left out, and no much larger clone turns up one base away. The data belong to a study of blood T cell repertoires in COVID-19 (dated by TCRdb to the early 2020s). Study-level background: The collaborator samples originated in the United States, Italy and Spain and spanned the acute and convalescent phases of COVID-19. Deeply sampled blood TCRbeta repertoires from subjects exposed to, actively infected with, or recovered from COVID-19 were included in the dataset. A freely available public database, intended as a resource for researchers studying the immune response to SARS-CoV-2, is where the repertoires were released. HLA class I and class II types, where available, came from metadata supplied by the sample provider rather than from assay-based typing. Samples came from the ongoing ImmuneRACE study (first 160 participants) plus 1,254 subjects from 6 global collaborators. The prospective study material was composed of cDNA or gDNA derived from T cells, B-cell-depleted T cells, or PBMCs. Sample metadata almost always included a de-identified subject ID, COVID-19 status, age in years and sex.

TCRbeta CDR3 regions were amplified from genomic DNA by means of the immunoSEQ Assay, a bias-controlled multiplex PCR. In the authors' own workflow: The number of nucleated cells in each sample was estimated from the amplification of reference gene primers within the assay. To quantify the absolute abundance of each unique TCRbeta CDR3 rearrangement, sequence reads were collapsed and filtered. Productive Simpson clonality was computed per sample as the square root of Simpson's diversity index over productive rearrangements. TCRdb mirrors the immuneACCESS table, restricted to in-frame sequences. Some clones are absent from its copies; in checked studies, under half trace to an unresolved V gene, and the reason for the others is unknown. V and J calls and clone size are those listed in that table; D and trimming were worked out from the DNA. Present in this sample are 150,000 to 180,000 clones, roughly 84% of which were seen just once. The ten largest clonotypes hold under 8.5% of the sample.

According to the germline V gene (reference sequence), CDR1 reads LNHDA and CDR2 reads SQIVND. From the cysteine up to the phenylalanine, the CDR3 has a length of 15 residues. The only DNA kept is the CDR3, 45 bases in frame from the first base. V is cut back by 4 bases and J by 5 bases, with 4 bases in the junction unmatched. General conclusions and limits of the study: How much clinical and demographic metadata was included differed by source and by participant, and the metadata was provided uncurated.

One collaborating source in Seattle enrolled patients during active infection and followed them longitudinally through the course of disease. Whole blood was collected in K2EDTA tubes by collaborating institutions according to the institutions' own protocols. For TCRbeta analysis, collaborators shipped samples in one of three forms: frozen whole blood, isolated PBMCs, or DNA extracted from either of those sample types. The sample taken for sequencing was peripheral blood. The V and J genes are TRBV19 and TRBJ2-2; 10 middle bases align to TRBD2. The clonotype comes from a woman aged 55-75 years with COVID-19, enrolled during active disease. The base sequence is TGTGCCAGTAGTAGGGCTAGCGGGGGAACCGGGGAGCTGTTTTTT. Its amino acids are CASSRASGGTGELFF.